Listed here are 3 T cell receptor beta chains from one sample, sequenced in a study of cytomegalovirus exposure and HLA in healthy donors. Use of 60 Vbeta and 13 Jbeta primers characterized the PCR. The data were produced by immunoSEQ multiplex PCR, yet TCRdb's version contains in-frame clones alone and is incomplete. The listing contains fewer than 60,000 clones. The sample taken for sequencing was PBMCs. These receptors came from a woman aged 25 to 39 in good health and CMV-seropositive.

The chain recombines TRBV29-1 with TRBJ1-2, with 8 bases identical to TRBD1. Germline CDR1 SQVTM, CDR2 ANQGSEA. Trimming removed 8 bases from V and 8 bases from J; junction bases left unmatched: 19. The CDR3 sequence is 15 residues long. The CDR3 bases are TGCAGCTTTTATGGGGGGGCAGGGGGCGCGGGGGGCTACACCTTC. Encoded protein: CSFYGGAGGAGGYTF.

V usage is TRBV11-2 and J usage is TRBJ1-5; D is unclear. The CDR3 loop spans 13 amino acids. CDR1 SGHAT and CDR2 FQNNGV come from the germline V gene. V was pared by 1 base and J by 6 bases, with 7 bases between. This chain's CDR3 is CASSLGRFQPQHF. The CDR3, as DNA: TGTGCCAGCAGCTTAGGTCGTTTTCAGCCCCAGCATTTT.

The CDR3 sequence is CASSPPGLAGPPTNTGELFF. The CDR3 bases are TGTGCCAGCAGTCCCCCTGGACTAGCGGGACCACCTACGAACACCGGGGAGCTGTTTTTT. The chain carries TRBV28 and TRBJ2-2, with 12 bases that match TRBD2. The ends lost 5 bases at V and 0 bases at J; junction bases unmatched: 13. The germline CDR1 and CDR2 sequences are MDHEN and SYDVKM. This CDR3 comprises 20 residues.